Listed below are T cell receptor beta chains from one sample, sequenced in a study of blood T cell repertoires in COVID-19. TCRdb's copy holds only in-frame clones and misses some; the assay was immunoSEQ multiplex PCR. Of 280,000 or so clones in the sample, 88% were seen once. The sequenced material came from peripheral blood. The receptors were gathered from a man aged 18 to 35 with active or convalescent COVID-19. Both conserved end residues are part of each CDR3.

CDR3 protein: CASSPSSYNEQFF
V gene: TRBV6-5
J gene: TRBJ2-1

CDR3 protein: CASNSRHRGNQPQHF
V gene: TRBV19
J gene: TRBJ1-5

CDR3 protein: CASSSLTGGNSPLHF
V gene: TRBV7-9
J gene: TRBJ1-6

CDR3 protein: CASSLGTHQTDTDTQYF
V gene: TRBV5-1
J gene: TRBJ2-3

CDR3 protein: CASSSGVPGANVLTF
V gene: TRBV28
J gene: TRBJ2-6

CDR3 protein: CATSRDRSGGALPTDTQYF
V gene: TRBV15
J gene: TRBJ2-3

CDR3 protein: CASSLAGTGAYGYTF
V gene: TRBV5-1
J gene: TRBJ1-2

CDR3 protein: CATSRDGGGGADEQFF
V gene: TRBV15
J gene: TRBJ2-1

CDR3 protein: CASSLSRGRNTIYF
V gene: TRBV27
J gene: TRBJ1-3

CDR3 protein: CSASRGSALHF
V gene: TRBV20-1
J gene: TRBJ1-6

CDR3 protein: CASSPWDKKNYGYTF
V gene: TRBV6-5
J gene: TRBJ1-2

CDR3 protein: CASSLVWAPQETQYF
V gene: TRBV7-6
J gene: TRBJ2-5

CDR3 protein: CASSVGGNTEAFF
V gene: TRBV14
J gene: TRBJ1-1

CDR3 protein: CASSSPGQGGNEQFF
V gene: TRBV5-1
J gene: TRBJ2-1

CDR3 protein: CATSSRDRGYEKLFF
V gene: TRBV15
J gene: TRBJ1-4

CDR3 protein: CASSLDRAGYTF
V gene: TRBV6-5
J gene: TRBJ1-2

CDR3 protein: CAISESGEGSMAEAFF
V gene: TRBV10-3
J gene: TRBJ1-1

CDR3 protein: CASSSPGQSYGYTF
V gene: TRBV5-1
J gene: TRBJ1-2

CDR3 protein: CASSELGWTGFLVNQPQHF
V gene: TRBV10-1
J gene: TRBJ1-5

CDR3 protein: CASRTIQGGAETQYF
V gene: TRBV5-1
J gene: TRBJ2-5

CDR3 protein: CASSLRRVETQYF
V gene: TRBV2
J gene: TRBJ2-5

CDR3 protein: CASSQLNTGELFF
V gene: TRBV2
J gene: TRBJ2-2

CDR3 protein: CASSSFQTQYF
V gene: TRBV6-5
J gene: TRBJ2-5

CDR3 protein: CATTGTGYREQYF
V gene: TRBV19
J gene: TRBJ2-7

CDR3 protein: CASSVGGRGSYEQYF
V gene: TRBV9
J gene: TRBJ2-7

CDR3 protein: CASKGLAGKQNTGELFF
V gene: TRBV27
J gene: TRBJ2-2

CDR3 protein: CASSDLDQELGEQYF
V gene: TRBV10-2
J gene: TRBJ2-7

CDR3 protein: CASSLGTSIYEQYF
V gene: TRBV13
J gene: TRBJ2-7

CDR3 protein: CASGTGGFKNIQYF
V gene: TRBV19
J gene: TRBJ2-4

CDR3 protein: CASSLAARGGPGEQFF
V gene: TRBV7-2
J gene: TRBJ2-1

CDR3 protein: CASSPAFTGNTEAFF
V gene: TRBV5-1
J gene: TRBJ1-1

CDR3 protein: CASSQIPPTGLYNSPLHF
V gene: TRBV4-3
J gene: TRBJ1-6

CDR3 protein: CASSYSSSGSLYGYTF
V gene: TRBV6-5
J gene: TRBJ1-2